This record covers a single T cell receptor beta chain. The antigen remains unidentified. V lost 7 bases, J lost 0 bases, and 11 bases stayed unmatched. CDR1 MDHEN and CDR2 SYDVKM come from the germline V gene. The CDR3 runs to 16 residues. This sample was included in a study of shared clonotypes between healthy human individuals. On the study more broadly: Donors were a couple of women and a few men aged 18 to 49. Study observations and caveats: Naive CD4 clonotype sharing across several donors was about 5.3%.

CD45RO-negative cells were positively selected for CCR7, leaving out terminally differentiated effector memory CD45RA+ cells. Libraries were prepared by immunoSEQ multiplex PCR; TCRdb keeps only in-frame clonotypes and omits some of them. Of hundreds of thousands of clones listed, about 95% were seen once; the top ten hold approximately 0.11%. Input material: naive CD8+ T cells sorted from blood. The TCR originated in a woman younger than 45 in good health. The chain joins TRBV28 to TRBJ1-1, with TRBD1 matching over 7 bases. For the CDR3, the DNA is TGTGCCAGCAACCTGGACAGGAAGTTGATGAACACTGAAGCTTTCTTT. This translates into CASNLDRKLMNTEAFF.